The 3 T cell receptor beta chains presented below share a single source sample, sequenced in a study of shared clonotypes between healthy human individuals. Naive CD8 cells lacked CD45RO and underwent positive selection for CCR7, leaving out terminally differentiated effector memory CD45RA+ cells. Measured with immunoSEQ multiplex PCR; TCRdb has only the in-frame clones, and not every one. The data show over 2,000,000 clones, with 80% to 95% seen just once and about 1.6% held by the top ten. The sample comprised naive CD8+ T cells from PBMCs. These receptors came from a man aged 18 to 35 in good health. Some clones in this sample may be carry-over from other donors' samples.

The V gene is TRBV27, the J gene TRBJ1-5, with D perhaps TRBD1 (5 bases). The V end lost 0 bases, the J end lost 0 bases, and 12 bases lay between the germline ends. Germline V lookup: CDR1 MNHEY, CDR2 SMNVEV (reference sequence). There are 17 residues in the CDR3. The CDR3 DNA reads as TGTGCCAGCAGTTTATCGGGGACTAGCAATAGCAATCAGCCCCAGCATTTT. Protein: CASSLSGTSNSNQPQHF.

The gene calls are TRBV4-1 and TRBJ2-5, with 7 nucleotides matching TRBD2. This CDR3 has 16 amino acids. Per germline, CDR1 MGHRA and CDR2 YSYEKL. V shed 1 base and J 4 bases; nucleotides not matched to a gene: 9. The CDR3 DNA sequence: TGCGCCAGCAGCCAAGTCTCGCGGGAGTGGAGAGAGACCCAGTACTTC. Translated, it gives CASSQVSREWRETQYF.

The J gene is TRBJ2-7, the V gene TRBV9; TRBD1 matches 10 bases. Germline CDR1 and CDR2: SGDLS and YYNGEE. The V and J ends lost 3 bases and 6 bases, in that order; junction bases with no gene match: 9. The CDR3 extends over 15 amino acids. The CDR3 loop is CASSEGVGQGTEQYF. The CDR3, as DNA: TGTGCCAGCAGCGAGGGTGTGGGACAGGGGACCGAGCAGTACTTC.